The rows below give T cell receptor beta chains drawn from one sample of a study of blood T cells in healthy people across ages. TCRdb passed the 5' RACE reads through MiXCR, listing each CDR3 protein once. The data contain around 1,500,000 distinct CDR3 sequences, around two fifths of them singletons. Sequencing used blood. These receptor sequences come from a woman between 18 and 30 years old in good health. The CDR3 runs from the conserved cysteine through the conserved F or W. A D gene is named only where the DNA matches it firmly. A row's size may be missing; if present it is once, few, many or a size class.

>-|TRBJ1-2|once|TRBV24-1
TGTGCCACCAGTGAGGAGGACTATGGCTACACCTTC
CATSEEDYGYTF
>-|TRBJ2-5|-|TRBV19
TGTGCCAGTAGCTCCCCCGGACACAGGGAGACCCAGTACTTC
CASSSPGHRETQYF
>TRBD2|TRBJ2-1|few|TRBV5-1
TGCGCCAGCAGCCAATTCCGGGGGGGGTTCTACAATGAGCAGTTCTTC
CASSQFRGGFYNEQFF
>TRBD2|TRBJ2-2|-|TRBV3-1
TGTGCCAGCAGCACGGTAGGCGGGAGACGTACCGGGGAGCTGTTTTTT
CASSTVGGRRTGELFF
>-|TRBJ2-7|few|TRBV11-2
TGTGCCAGCAGCAATCGACAAACCTACGAGCAGTACTTC
CASSNRQTYEQYF
>-|TRBJ2-3|-|TRBV14
TGTGCCAGCAGCCAAGTCTCTGGGAGTACGCAGTATTTT
CASSQVSGSTQYF
>-|TRBJ1-1|-|TRBV12-3/TRBV12-4
TGTGCCAGCAGGCGAGAACAGGGCGGGAACGCTGAAGCTTTCTTT
CASRREQGGNAEAFF
>TRBD1|TRBJ1-2|-|TRBV5-8
TGTGCCAGCAGCTCGACGCCGGGACAGGGCAATACTAACTATGGCTACACCTTC
CASSSTPGQGNTNYGYTF
>-|TRBJ1-6|few|TRBV2
TGTGCCAGCAGTGACACAGCGCCGGGCCAGCGGGCCTCCTATAATTCACCCCTCCACTTT
CASSDTAPGQRASYNSPLHF
>TRBD2|TRBJ2-3|few|TRBV7-2
TGTGCCAGCAGCTTAATGCTAGCGGGAGGGGGGGATACGCAGTATTTT
CASSLMLAGGGDTQYF
>-|TRBJ2-1|-|TRBV5-1
TGCGCCAGCAGCTTTGGAGTCACCTCTTTCTCGGAGCAGTTCTTC
CASSFGVTSFSEQFF
>-|TRBJ2-1|-|TRBV11-3
TGTGCCAGCAGCTTAGGCCGCTCCTACAATGAGCAGTTCTTC
CASSLGRSYNEQFF
>-|TRBJ2-7|-|TRBV7-9
TGTGCCAGCAGCCCCGAGAGGGGCAACGAGCAGTACTTC
CASSPERGNEQYF
>TRBD1|TRBJ1-2|-|TRBV10-2
TGCGCCAGCAGTGAGACGGGACAGGCCTACGGGGGCTACACCTTC
CASSETGQAYGGYTF
>TRBD1|TRBJ1-1|-|TRBV5-1
TGCGCCAGCAGCGCCCAGGGGGCGCCTGAAGCTTTCTTT
CASSAQGAPEAFF
>TRBD2|TRBJ2-2|-|TRBV20-1
TGCAGTGCTAGACTAGCGGGAGGGGTGAACACCGGGGAGCTGTTTTTT
CSARLAGGVNTGELFF
>-|TRBJ2-1|-|TRBV14
TGTGCCAGCAGCCAAGTGGACGCTATATACAATGAGCAGTTCTTC
CASSQVDAIYNEQFF
>-|TRBJ1-6|-|TRBV2
TGTGCCAGCAGCCTAGACACCCCTACCCCGAATTCACCCCTCCACTTT
CASSLDTPTPNSPLHF
>-|TRBJ2-1|-|TRBV6-1
TGTGCCAGCAGTGATGGGCCTAGCAGGGCCAATGAGCAGTTCTTC
CASSDGPSRANEQFF
>-|TRBJ2-7|-|TRBV9
TGTGCCAGCAGCGTAGTGGGGGCGGCCACTGAGCAGTACTTC
CASSVVGAATEQYF
>TRBD2|TRBJ2-2|-|TRBV2
TGTGCCAGCAGTCCGGGACTAGTGACCGGCGGGGAGCTGTTTTTT
CASSPGLVTGGELFF
>-|TRBJ1-3|-|TRBV5-1
TGCGCCAGCACCCGTGGGGAAATCTCTGGAAACACCATATATTTT
CASTRGEISGNTIYF